This is a list of T cell receptor beta chains from one sample in a study of chemoradiotherapy in HPV16-positive cancers. TCRdb's table, derived via immunoSEQ multiplex PCR, lists solely in-frame clones and lacks some. The table lists under 15,000 clones, approximately 87% of them singletons. The sample consisted of blood, taken from a patient who underwent chemoradiotherapy. The receptor source for this set is a human donor with HPV-associated anogenital cancer. Both conserved end residues are part of each CDR3. A D gene is named only where the DNA matches it firmly. Clone size is shown for a subset of rows, as once, few, many or a class of expanded clone.

D,V,size,J,DNA,CDR3
TRBD2,TRBV9,NA,TRBJ2-1,TGTGCCAGCAGCGGTCTAGCGGGGGTGTGGAATGAGCAGTTCTTC,CASSGLAGVWNEQFF
NA,TRBV6-1,NA,TRBJ1-2,TGTGCCAGCAGCCTTAGGACGGTCGACTATGGCTACACCTTC,CASSLRTVDYGYTF
NA,TRBV19,NA,TRBJ1-5,TGTGCCACCTCGAATGGGAGGTTTGGCAATCAGCCCCAGCATTTT,CATSNGRFGNQPQHF
TRBD2,TRBV5-1,once,TRBJ2-3,TGCGCCAGCAGCCCGACGGGCGGGGGATTTATCGCAGATACGCAGTATTTT,CASSPTGGGFIADTQYF
NA,TRBV2,NA,TRBJ1-4,TGTGCCAGCAGGGATACAGGGCGGGGAGAAAAACTGTTTTTT,CASRDTGRGEKLFF
NA,TRBV7-2,NA,TRBJ2-4,TGTGCCAGCAGCTTAGGCGACACCCGAGCTCAGTACTTC,CASSLGDTRAQYF
NA,TRBV6-1,once,TRBJ2-2,TGTGCCAGCAGGGAGGGGGGGCTCACCGGGGAGCTGTTTTTT,CASREGGLTGELFF
NA,TRBV29-1,NA,TRBJ2-7,TGCAGCGTTTCCCGGGACCTGGACTCCTACGAGCAGTACTTC,CSVSRDLDSYEQYF
TRBD2,TRBV19,NA,TRBJ2-2,TGTGCCAGTAGTATAGAGTTCGATACTAGCGGGGGGTCCTTGACCGGGGAGCTGTTTTTT,CASSIEFDTSGGSLTGELFF
NA,TRBV29-1,NA,TRBJ1-5,TGCAGCGTTGCAGACAGCGGGGCTATTCAGCCCCAGCATTTT,CSVADSGAIQPQHF
NA,TRBV7-9,NA,TRBJ1-1,TGTGTCTTGTGGACGGCAATGGGAGGCACTGAAGCTTTCTTT,CVLWTAMGGTEAFF
NA,TRBV30,NA,TRBJ1-2,TGTGCCTGGATTCGGACCTTACAAGGGGACGGCTACACCTTC,CAWIRTLQGDGYTF
NA,TRBV29-1,NA,TRBJ1-5,TGCAGCGTTGATACAGGCGTCAATCAGCCCCAGCATTTT,CSVDTGVNQPQHF
TRBD1,TRBV9,NA,TRBJ1-2,TGTGCCAGCAGCGCGACAGGGGGGACTAACTATGGCTACACCTTC,CASSATGGTNYGYTF
NA,TRBV19,once,TRBJ1-4,TGTGCCAGCCCCAGGGTGGGGGGCCCAACTAATGAAAAACTGTTTTTT,CASPRVGGPTNEKLFF
NA,TRBV29-1,NA,TRBJ1-3,TGCAGCACAAGGACAGCAGGGAACACCATATATTTT,CSTRTAGNTIYF
NA,TRBV2,NA,TRBJ1-1,TGTGCCAGTCCAGGGGATACTGAAGCTTTCTTT,CASPGDTEAFF
NA,TRBV18,NA,TRBJ1-5,TGTGCCAGCTCACCACGGCGGGGGGACGGCAATCAGCCCCAGCATTTT,CASSPRRGDGNQPQHF
TRBD2,TRBV6-1,NA,TRBJ2-5,TGTGCCAGCAGTGAACGGGGGAGGGAAGAGACCCAGTACTTC,CASSERGREETQYF
NA,TRBV11-2,NA,TRBJ1-5,TGTGCCAGCAGCCAACGGTCTTATAGCAATCAGCCCCAGCATTTT,CASSQRSYSNQPQHF
TRBD1,TRBV11-1,NA,TRBJ2-7,TGTGCCAGCAGCTTAGGGGACAGGAGCTACGAGCAGTACTTC,CASSLGDRSYEQYF
NA,TRBV9,once,TRBJ2-2,TGTGCCAGCAGCGCGGGGGGCGGCGCGAACACCGGGGAGCTGTTTTTT,CASSAGGGANTGELFF
TRBD1,TRBV9,NA,TRBJ1-2,TGTGCCAGCAGCGCCCGGACAGGGAAAAACTATGGCTACACCTTC,CASSARTGKNYGYTF
NA,TRBV5-1,NA,TRBJ2-7,TGCGCCAGCAGTCAGGGGAGCACCTACGAGCAGTACTTC,CASSQGSTYEQYF
NA,TRBV4-3,NA,TRBJ2-3,TGCGCCAGCAGCCAAGATCGCGGGGGCGCAGATACGCAGTATTTT,CASSQDRGGADTQYF
NA,TRBV5-1,NA,TRBJ1-2,TGCGCCAGCAGTAGGGAGCGCAACTATGGCTACACCTTC,CASSRERNYGYTF
NA,TRBV6-5,NA,TRBJ1-1,TGTGCCAGCAGTTACTCAGGGATGAACACTGAAGCTTTCTTT,CASSYSGMNTEAFF
TRBD1,TRBV5-6,NA,TRBJ2-7,TGTGCCAGCAGCTTCCGGGACAGGGGCACGTTAGAGCAGTACTTC,CASSFRDRGTLEQYF